This TCR beta chain was identified during a study of shared clonotypes between healthy human individuals. The length of the CDR3 is 11 residues. Germline loops: CDR1 DFQATT, CDR2 SNEGSKA (reference sequence). The germline V and J ends were trimmed by 5 bases and 4 bases, with 9 bases remaining between them. On this clone itself: Its antigen is unidentified. In the same sample, other DNA sequences code for this CDR3.

Assay: immunoSEQ multiplex PCR; the TCRdb copy retains only in-frame clones and omits some. The sample has around 2,000,000 clones, 90% to 95% seen once. General study points: It was the non-shared clonotypes that had lower generation probabilities than clonotypes shared by all four donors.

Study donors comprised healthy, HIV-negative adults devoid of recent acute infection or vaccination. The donor cohort consisted entirely of Caucasian adults residing in Nashville, Tennessee. The sequence was collected from a man aged 18 to 30 in good health. The gene calls are TRBV20-1 and TRBJ2-7; perhaps TRBD1 as D (6 bases). The sample was naive CD4+ T cells sorted from blood. Documented subset: CD45RA+ positively selected. This CDR3 is CSASRGYEQYF. In DNA form, the CDR3 reads TGCAGTGCTTCCAGGGGATACGAGCAGTACTTC.